The 17 T cell receptor beta chains presented below share a single source sample, sequenced in a study of blood T cell repertoires in COVID-19. Repertoires were generated with immunoSEQ multiplex PCR, while TCRdb's copy carries only in-frame clones and drops some. The sample holds 310,000 or so clones, 87% seen once. The sample taken for sequencing was peripheral blood. Receptors were obtained from a woman between 50 and 59 years old who had recovered from COVID-19.

The rearrangement links TRBV27 to TRBJ1-6; 7 nucleotides align to TRBD1. Germline CDR1 MNHEY, CDR2 SMNVEV (reference sequence). The V and J ends lost 6 bases and 5 bases, in that order; junction bases with no gene match: 7. The CDR3 contains 15 residues. The CDR3 region is CASSLTGWDNSPLHF. The CDR3 nucleotides are TGTGCCAGCAGCTTGACAGGGTGGGATAATTCACCCCTCCACTTT.

The rearrangement links TRBV30 to TRBJ1-2; TRBD1 is a possible D gene (5 bases). The CDR3 is 13 residues long. Trimming stripped 4 bases from V and 4 bases from J, with 13 bases between. Looked up from germline, CDR1 is GTSNPN and CDR2 is SVGIG (reference sequence). The CDR3 bases are TGTGCCTGGATAGACAGCGCCTTCTATGGCTACACCTTC. This sequence encodes CAWIDSAFYGYTF.

This rearrangement joins TRBV30 to TRBJ2-3; D perhaps matches TRBD2 (7 bases). Between the trimmed V and J ends, which lost 2 bases and 6 bases, there was a span of 15 bases. Germline lookup yields CDR1 GTSNPN and CDR2 SVGIG (reference sequence). The CDR3 is 14 amino acids. CDR3 protein: CAWSPGGSWDTQYF. The DNA of the CDR3 is TGTGCCTGGAGTCCGGGGGGCTCTTGGGATACGCAGTATTTT.

The chain joins TRBV4-3 to TRBJ1-3; D is unclear. V dropped 4 bases and J dropped 0 bases, with 10 bases sitting between them. Germline V gene sequence: CDR1 LGHNA, CDR2 YSLEER. This CDR3 spans 15 amino acids. The CDR3 region is CASSLTAVSGNTIYF. The CDR3 DNA reads as TGCGCCAGCAGCCTCACAGCTGTCTCTGGAAACACCATATATTTT.

The V call is TRBV2, the J call TRBJ2-4; 7 bases fit TRBD2. V trimming: 4 bases; J trimming: 3 bases; junction bases outside the gene matches: 6. The germline CDR1 and CDR2 sequences are SNHLY and FYNNEI. This CDR3 has 15 residues. The CDR3 region is CASSVAGAGKNIQYF. CDR3 bases: TGTGCCAGCAGTGTGGCGGGAGCCGGCAAAAACATTCAGTACTTC.

The rearrangement uses TRBV27 and TRBJ1-1; 8 bases map to TRBD1. J lost 7 bases, V lost 10 bases, and 8 bases had no gene match. Germline V gene data show CDR1 as MNHEY and CDR2 as SMNVEV (reference sequence). This CDR3 region has 12 residues. The CDR3 nucleotides are TGTGCCACCCACGACAGGGGAAATGAAGCTTTCTTT. This translates into CATHDRGNEAFF.

J is TRBJ2-7 and V is TRBV2; D not resolved. The CDR3 length is 15 residues. CDR1 is SNHLY and CDR2 is FYNNEI in the germline V gene. Between the trimmed V and J ends, which lost 3 bases and 0 bases, there was a span of 12 bases. The CDR3 nucleotides are TGTGCCAGCAGTGAGACTGGCCTAAGCTCCTACGAGCAGTACTTC. It is translated as CASSETGLSSYEQYF.

V is TRBV6-5 and J is TRBJ2-7; D uncertain. The CDR3 has 12 residues. Germline V CDR1 and CDR2: MNHEY, SVGAGI. The V and J ends lost 6 bases and 6 bases respectively, with 12 bases between them. CDR3 in amino acids: CASSYPSPEQYF. The CDR3 region has the DNA TGTGCCAGCAGCTATCCATCCCCCGAGCAGTACTTC.

V and J are TRBV7-2 and TRBJ2-3; 8 bases are a match to TRBD2. Germline V gene sequence: CDR1 SGHTA, CDR2 FQGNSA. Trimming took 1 base from V and 1 from J; bases not matched to a gene: 7. This CDR3 comprises 17 residues. The CDR3 sequence: CASSLVGTRAGTDTQYF. The CDR3 nucleotides read TGTGCCAGCAGCTTAGTAGGGACTAGAGCTGGCACAGATACGCAGTATTTT.

The chain links TRBV2 to TRBJ2-5; TRBD2 aligns across 8 bases. Germline V gene data show CDR1 as SNHLY and CDR2 as FYNNEI. J lost 8 bases, V lost 5 bases, and 13 bases had no gene match. The CDR3 consists of 15 residues. The chain's CDR3 is CASSRVAGLRATQYF. The CDR3, as DNA: TGTGCCAGCAGTCGGGTAGCGGGACTCAGAGCAACCCAGTACTTC.

The genes are TRBV7-9 and TRBJ2-2; 7 bases fit TRBD1. The CDR3 contains 17 residues. Germline CDR1 is SEHNR and CDR2 is FQNEAQ (reference sequence). V was clipped by 4 bases and J by 4 bases; unmatched bases: 12. The CDR3 is CASSSFRDRVFTGELFF. The DNA for the CDR3 is TGTGCCAGCAGCTCATTCCGGGACAGAGTATTCACCGGGGAGCTGTTTTTT. Variable domain in full (rest from reference TRBV7-9 and TRBJ2-2): DTGVSQNPRHKITKRGQNVTFRCDPISEHNRLYWYRQTLGQGPEFLTYFQNEAQLEKSRLLSDRFSAERPKGSFSTLEIQRTEQGDSAMYLCASSSFRDRVFTGELFFGEGSRLTVL.

The chain uses TRBV6-5 and TRBJ1-3, with D possibly matching TRBD1 (5 bases). V was cut by 5 bases and J by 4 bases, with 15 bases left in between. The CDR3 runs 15 residues. Germline V CDR1 and CDR2: MNHEY, SVGAGI. CDR3 region: CASSQDSGYGNTIYF. The CDR3 nucleotides read TGTGCCAGCAGTCAGGATTCAGGGTACGGAAACACCATATATTTT.

This clone appeared a few times. The V and J genes are TRBV5-1 and TRBJ1-3; possible D gene TRBD1, 6 bases. The V end was cut by 0 bases, the J end by 0 bases, with 10 bases between. The CDR3 has 16 residues. CDR1 and CDR2 (germline): SGHRS, YFSETQ. This chain's CDR3 is CASSLEGQSSGNTIYF. The CDR3 coding sequence is TGCGCCAGCAGCTTGGAAGGACAGAGCTCTGGAAACACCATATATTTT.

The chain recombines TRBV30 with TRBJ1-2; TRBD1 agrees at 7 bases. Germline CDR1 is GTSNPN and CDR2 is SVGIG (reference sequence). The length of the CDR3 is 14 residues. V was clipped by 4 bases and J by 8 bases; unmatched bases: 13. CDR3 residues: CAWTTGVNSGGYTF. The CDR3 DNA sequence: TGTGCCTGGACTACAGGGGTTAATTCTGGGGGCTACACCTTC.

The V and J genes are TRBV27 and TRBJ2-1; TRBD1 aligns across 9 bases. Germline CDR1 MNHEY, CDR2 SMNVEV (reference sequence). The CDR3 is 16 residues long. V lost 7 bases to trimming and J lost 6 bases; unmatched junction nucleotides: 13. CDR3 coding DNA: TGTGCCAGCACCCTCTCTCCCGGGACAGGGTCCAATGAGCAGTTCTTC. It encodes CASTLSPGTGSNEQFF.

The V gene is TRBV19, the J gene TRBJ1-5; tentatively, D is TRBD1 (6 bases). Trimming stripped 7 bases from V and 3 bases from J, with 13 bases between. CDR1 is LNHDA, CDR2 SQIVND, per germline (reference sequence). The CDR3 contains 14 residues. The DNA for the CDR3 is TGTGCCAGTACTGAGGGGGGGACCAATCAGCCCCAGCATTTT. It codes for CASTEGGTNQPQHF.

This clone was picked up a small number of times. V gene TRBV25-1 combines with J gene TRBJ1-6; tentative D call: TRBD1 (5 bases). The germline V gene encodes CDR1 MGHDK and CDR2 SYGVNS. Trimming shortened V by 7 bases and J by 7 bases, and 8 bases separated the two germline ends. The CDR3 has 12 residues. Here the CDR3 DNA reads TGTGCCAGCACCCCAGGGAATTCACCCCTCCACTTT. Amino acids: CASTPGNSPLHF.